The present T cell receptor beta chain was sequenced within a study of radiotherapy plus CTLA-4 blockade in lung cancer. The overall study: 15% to 20% of enrolled patients responded objectively, and more than 30% had disease control.

Clones were sequenced by immunoSEQ multiplex PCR, and TCRdb holds only the in-frame ones, with some missing. The sample contains roughly 50,000 clones, 75% to 90% of which appear only once. Trimming took off 8 bases at V and 0 bases at J, with 21 bases between the two ends. The CDR3 spans 17 residues. Germline V gene data show CDR1 as SGHVT and CDR2 as SQSDAQ. Concerning this clone: Its antigen remains unknown.

Study-wide points: Expansion of tumor-derived TCR clones was observed in blood after radiotherapy plus ipilimumab. Reports state that early shifts in blood T cell clones, with interferon-beta, best predicted response.

The clonotype originates from a human donor with non-small cell lung cancer who had stable disease on radiotherapy plus ipilimumab. The chain carries TRBV7-4 and TRBJ2-3; no reliable D call. Here the sequenced sample was peripheral blood, taken from a patient treated with radiotherapy plus ipilimumab. CDR3 residues: CASLVIAPGGSTDTQYF. The CDR3 DNA follows: TGTGCCAGCTTAGTTATCGCCCCCGGTGGTAGCACAGATACGCAGTATTTT.